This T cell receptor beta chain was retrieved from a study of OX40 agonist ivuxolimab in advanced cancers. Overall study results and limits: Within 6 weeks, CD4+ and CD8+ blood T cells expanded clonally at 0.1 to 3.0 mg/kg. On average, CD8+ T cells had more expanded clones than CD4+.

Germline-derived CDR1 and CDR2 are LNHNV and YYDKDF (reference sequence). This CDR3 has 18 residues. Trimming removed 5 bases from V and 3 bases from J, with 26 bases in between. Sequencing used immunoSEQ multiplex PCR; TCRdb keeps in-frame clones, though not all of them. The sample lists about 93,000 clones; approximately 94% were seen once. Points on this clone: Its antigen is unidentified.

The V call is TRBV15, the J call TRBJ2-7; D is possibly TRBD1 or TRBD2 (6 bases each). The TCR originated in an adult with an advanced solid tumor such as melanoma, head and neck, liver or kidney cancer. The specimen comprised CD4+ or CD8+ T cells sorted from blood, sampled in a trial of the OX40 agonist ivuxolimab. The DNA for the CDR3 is TGTGCCACCAGCTCGCGCGGGACACAAGTCGGACGAGACTACGAGCAGTACTTC. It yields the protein CATSSRGTQVGRDYEQYF.